The 20 T cell receptor beta chains given below trace back to one sample, sequenced in a study of T cell changes during pregnancy in multiple sclerosis. Sequencing was performed with immunoSEQ multiplex PCR; in TCRdb, only in-frame clones are kept and a portion is missing. In the table there are fewer than 50,000 clones, 94% of which are singletons. The specimen comprised CD4+ T cells from peripheral blood mononuclear cells, sampled in the third trimester of pregnancy. The receptors here all came from a female donor with multiple sclerosis, enrolled in a pregnancy study.

The DNA of the CDR3 is TGTGCCAGTAGTATAGATGTACAGGGTGTTGGAAAACTGTTTTTT. This codes for CASSIDVQGVGKLFF. V and J are TRBV19 and TRBJ1-4; weak D call: TRBD1 (6 bases). Per germline, CDR1 LNHDA and CDR2 SQIVND (reference sequence). This CDR3 comprises 15 residues. Deletions cut 0 bases from V and 10 bases from J, with 15 bases between.

The chain carries TRBV9 and TRBJ1-6; no clear D. Trimming took 2 bases from V and 8 from J, leaving 17 bases between them. This CDR3 region has 16 residues. The germline CDR1 and CDR2 sequences are SGDLS and YYNGEE. CDR3 loop: CASSVDGTTTDSPLHF. CDR3 in DNA: TGTGCCAGCAGCGTCGACGGAACTACCACGGATTCACCCCTCCACTTT.

V is TRBV18 and J is TRBJ2-6, with 8 bases lining up with TRBD1. This CDR3 has 18 amino acids. Unmatched junction bases numbered 12, after V lost 4 bases and J lost 4 bases. CDR1 is KGHSH, CDR2 LQKENI, per germline. The CDR3 DNA reads TGTGCCAGCTCACGACGGACAGGGACCCAGACGGGGGCCAACGTCCTGACTTTC. Its protein product is CASSRRTGTQTGANVLTF.

The chain employs TRBV2 and TRBJ1-3; the D gene is possibly TRBD1 (6 bases). The V end was cut by 5 bases, the J end by 2 bases, with 13 bases between. Germline CDR1 and CDR2: SNHLY and FYNNEI. The CDR3 runs 15 residues. The CDR3 DNA follows: TGTGCCAGCAGTAGGGGGTCCCCTCCTGGAAACACCATATATTTT. This sequence encodes CASSRGSPPGNTIYF.

This chain uses TRBV2 with TRBJ1-5; D ambiguous. Trimming stripped 7 bases from V and 0 bases from J, with 7 bases between. Germline V lookup: CDR1 SNHLY, CDR2 FYNNEI. The CDR3 has 13 amino acids. For the CDR3, the DNA is TGTGCCAGCAACCAGATTAGCAATCAGCCCCAGCATTTT. This sequence encodes CASNQISNQPQHF.

J is TRBJ2-3 and V is TRBV28, with a possible D match to TRBD1 (6 bases). The CDR3 contains 15 residues. The V end was cut by 2 bases, the J end by 0 bases, with 9 bases between. The germline CDR1 and CDR2 sequences are MDHEN and SYDVKM. This CDR3 is CASSLAGESTDTQYF. The CDR3 bases are TGTGCCAGCAGTTTAGCAGGGGAAAGCACAGATACGCAGTATTTT.

The chain links TRBV30 to TRBJ1-6; 10 bases match TRBD1. CDR1 is GTSNPN and CDR2 is SVGIG in the germline V gene (reference sequence). This CDR3 contains 13 residues. Trimming cost V 5 bases and J 5 bases; bases outside gene matches: 0. The CDR3 DNA follows: TGTGCCTGGGGGACAGGGGATAATTCACCCCTCCACTTT. Protein: CAWGTGDNSPLHF.

By frequency in the sample, this clone is medium-sized (0.01 to 0.1%). The sample has other DNA sequences that encode this CDR3 too. This chain connects TRBV7-2 to TRBJ1-6, with a possible D match to TRBD1 (6 bases). CDR3 length equals 14 residues. The germline V gene has CDR1 SGHTA and CDR2 FQGNSA. The V gene lost 5 bases and the J gene lost 7 bases, with 12 bases spanning the gap. CDR3 sequence: CASSPGTRNSPLHF. The CDR3 DNA sequence: TGTGCCAGCAGCCCCGGGACACGGAATTCACCCCTCCACTTT. The variable domain in full, completed from reference TRBV7-2 and TRBJ1-6, reads GAGVSQSPSNKVTEKGKDVELRCDPISGHTALYWYRQSLGQGLEFLIYFQGNSAPDKSGLPSDRFSAERTGGSVSTLTIQRTQQEDSAVYLCASSPGTRNSPLHFGNGTRLTVT.

The J gene is TRBJ1-5, the V gene TRBV5-1, with 12 bases fitting TRBD1. Germline V gene data show CDR1 as SGHRS and CDR2 as YFSETQ. Trimming cost V 4 bases and J 6 bases; bases outside gene matches: 5. CDR3 size: 15 residues. CDR3 nucleotides: TGCGCCAGCAGCGCGGGACAGGGGGCTGGTCAGCCCCAGCATTTT. This translates into CASSAGQGAGQPQHF.

The chain carries TRBV28 and TRBJ2-5; D possibly corresponds to TRBD1 (6 bases). Trimming shortened V by 6 bases and J by 1 base, and 15 bases separated the two germline ends. The CDR3 is made up of 15 amino acids. Germline lookup yields CDR1 MDHEN and CDR2 SYDVKM. Here the CDR3 reads CASRSGALIQETQYF. The CDR3, as DNA: TGTGCCAGCAGATCAGGGGCCCTAATCCAAGAGACCCAGTACTTC. Full variable domain (outside the CDR3, taken from reference TRBV28 and TRBJ2-5): DVKVTQSSRYLVKRTGEKVFLECVQDMDHENMFWYRQDPGLGLRLIYFSYDVKMKEKGDIPEGYSVSREKKERFSLILESASTNQTSMYLCASRSGALIQETQYFGPGTRLLVL.

This chain joins TRBV5-5 and TRBJ2-3; 8 nucleotides line up with TRBD2. The CDR3 has 15 amino acids. Looked up from germline, CDR1 is SGHKS and CDR2 is YYEKEE (reference sequence). V dropped 3 bases and J dropped 2; count of bases not matched to a gene: 5. CDR3 residues: CASSYLAGVTDTQYF. CDR3 DNA: TGTGCCAGCAGCTATCTAGCGGGTGTCACAGATACGCAGTATTTT.

This chain connects TRBV4-1 to TRBJ2-7; TRBD1 might be the D (6 bases). The ends were cut back, 3 bases at V and 3 bases at J, with 12 bases in the middle. Germline CDR1 is MGHRA and CDR2 is YSYEKL. The CDR3 sequence is 14 residues long. For the CDR3, the DNA is TGCGCCAGCAGCCATCCCGGACAGAACTACGAGCAGTACTTC. Its translation is CASSHPGQNYEQYF.

The chain joins TRBV5-6 to TRBJ1-5; weak D call: TRBD1 (6 bases). Germline CDR1 SGHDT, CDR2 YYEEEE. V lost 3 bases and J 0 bases, leaving 13 bases between the germline ends. The CDR3 sequence is 16 residues long. The chain's CDR3 is CASSYRDTYSNQPQHF. CDR3 coding DNA: TGTGCCAGCAGCTACCGGGACACCTATAGCAATCAGCCCCAGCATTTT.

The chain employs TRBV30 and TRBJ1-5; TRBD1 aligns across 9 bases. V was clipped by 2 bases and J by 2 bases; unmatched bases: 16. The CDR3 has 19 residues. The germline V gene encodes CDR1 GTSNPN and CDR2 SVGIG (reference sequence). The CDR3 region is CAWSTPPRTGVWGNQPQHF. Here the CDR3 DNA reads TGTGCCTGGAGTACCCCGCCGAGGACAGGGGTATGGGGCAATCAGCCCCAGCATTTT.

The V call is TRBV19, the J call TRBJ2-2; 11 nucleotides agree with TRBD2. This CDR3 spans 15 amino acids. The V gene's germline CDR1 is LNHDA and CDR2 SQIVND (reference sequence). With 4 bases clipped from V and 5 bases from J, the junction kept 3 bases outside the gene matches. This CDR3 is CASSTSGRTTGELFF. DNA of the CDR3: TGTGCCAGTAGTACTAGCGGGAGGACGACCGGGGAGCTGTTTTTT. The full variable domain, completed using reference TRBV19 and TRBJ2-2, is DGGITQSPKYLFRKEGQNVTLSCEQNLNHDAMYWYRQDPGQGLRLIYYSQIVNDFQKGDIAEGYSVSREKKESFPLTVTSAQKNPTAFYLCASSTSGRTTGELFFGEGSRLTVL.

This chain links TRBV5-1 with TRBJ2-7, with 9 bases that match TRBD2. The germline CDR1 and CDR2 sequences are SGHRS and YFSETQ. This CDR3 comprises 16 residues. J lost 5 bases, V lost 0 bases, and 9 bases had no gene match. CDR3 sequence reads: CASSLVVGGGAHEQYF. CDR3 nucleotides: TGCGCCAGCAGCTTGGTGGTGGGCGGGGGGGCCCACGAGCAGTACTTC.

Only one count was recorded for this clone. The rearrangement uses TRBV19 and TRBJ2-6; D perhaps matches TRBD2 (5 bases). CDR3 length: 15 amino acids. Germline loops: CDR1 LNHDA, CDR2 SQIVND (reference sequence). Trimming cost V 4 bases and J 4 bases, with 11 bases left between them. In nucleotides, the CDR3 is TGTGCCAGTAGTACCGGAGGTTACGGGGCCAACGTCCTGACTTTC. It yields the protein CASSTGGYGANVLTF.

This clone was detected only once. The V gene is TRBV7-6, the J gene TRBJ2-1; 8 bases are a match to TRBD1. From germline, CDR1 is SGHVS and CDR2 FNYEAQ. This CDR3 region has 15 residues. V shed 6 bases, J shed 2 bases, and the junction held 6 bases outside the gene matches. The CDR3 loop reads CASRAGGSAYNEQFF. CDR3 DNA: TGTGCCAGCAGGGCAGGGGGCAGCGCCTACAATGAGCAGTTCTTC.

This sequence joins TRBV4-2 and TRBJ1-6; 7 bases align to TRBD1. Germline V lookup: CDR1 LGHNA, CDR2 YNFKEQ. With V trimmed by 0 bases and J by 8 bases, 4 bases remained unmatched. CDR3 size: 15 residues. The CDR3 nucleotides read TGTGCCAGCAGCCAAGATGGCAGGGGGGATTCACCCCTCCACTTT. Its protein is CASSQDGRGDSPLHF.

The chain combines TRBV2 with TRBJ1-1; TRBD1 matches at 7 bases. Losses at the gene ends were 1 base for V and 5 bases for J; bases not matched to a gene: 4. Looked up from germline, CDR1 is SNHLY and CDR2 is FYNNEI. This CDR3 is built from 14 residues. The CDR3, as DNA: TGTGCCAGCAGTGAAGAAGTACAGGGGACTGAAGCTTTCTTT. This encodes CASSEEVQGTEAFF.